These T cell receptor beta chains were read from a single sample in a study of T-cell reconstitution after alpha-beta-depleted transplantation in children. TCRdb passed the PCR reads through MiXCR, listing each CDR3 protein once. The top ten hold 18% of the sample, which has roughly 70,000 distinct CDR3 sequences, over 4.5% seen once. The material sequenced was PBMCs, mostly from graft donor cells, taken 180 days after TCRalphabeta/CD19-depleted stem cell transplant. The receptors were sampled from a boy under three years old who had a stem cell transplant for acute myeloid leukemia, so the T cells may come from the graft donor. The CDR3 runs from the conserved cysteine through the conserved F or W. Each record gives: clone size, J gene, V gene, D gene, CDR3 protein, CDR3 DNA. The D gene is left open where the match is weak. Sizes are listed as once, few or many counts, or a class when the clone is expanded.

size: many; J: TRBJ2-3; V: TRBV7-9; D: .; CDR3: CASSPNGAGLTDTQYF; DNA: TGTGCCAGCAGCCCGAACGGAGCAGGCCTCACAGATACGCAGTATTTT
size: many; J: TRBJ2-7; V: TRBV2; D: .; CDR3: CASSDLQSPEQYF; DNA: TGTGCCAGCAGTGATTTACAGTCCCCCGAGCAGTACTTC
size: many; J: TRBJ2-1; V: TRBV6-4; D: .; CDR3: CASADSGNLAHNEQFF; DNA: TGTGCCAGCGCCGATTCAGGGAATTTGGCACACAATGAGCAGTTCTTC
size: many; J: TRBJ2-7; V: TRBV4-3; D: TRBD2; CDR3: CASSQETRGGLYF; DNA: TGCGCCAGCAGCCAAGAAACACGGGGGGGCCTGTACTTC
size: many; J: TRBJ1-1; V: TRBV29-1; D: .; CDR3: CSFEGGLNTEAFF; DNA: TGCAGCTTTGAGGGGGGTTTAAACACTGAAGCTTTCTTT
size: many; J: TRBJ2-3; V: TRBV20-1; D: .; CDR3: CSARMASTDTQYF; DNA: TGCAGTGCTAGAATGGCGAGCACAGATACGCAGTATTTT
size: many; J: TRBJ1-6; V: TRBV20-1; D: .; CDR3: CSARGSGDNSPLHF; DNA: TGCAGTGCTAGAGGTTCGGGGGATAATTCACCCCTCCACTTT
size: many; J: TRBJ2-5; V: TRBV20-1; D: .; CDR3: CSARDFDRRETQYF; DNA: TGCAGTGCTAGAGATTTTGACAGGCGAGAGACCCAGTACTTC
size: many; J: TRBJ2-6; V: TRBV11-2; D: .; CDR3: CASSFPVGKVTF; DNA: TGTGCCAGCAGCTTCCCTGTGGGGAAGGTGACTTTC
size: many; J: TRBJ2-5; V: TRBV7-2; D: TRBD2; CDR3: CASSLDPGTSKETQYF; DNA: TGTGCCAGCAGCTTAGATCCCGGGACTAGTAAAGAGACCCAGTACTTC
size: many; J: TRBJ1-2; V: TRBV12-3/TRBV12-4; D: .; CDR3: CASSLTRDTGYTF; DNA: TGTGCCAGCAGTTTAACCCGGGACACTGGCTACACCTTC
size: many; J: TRBJ1-1; V: TRBV15; D: .; CDR3: CATSRARGLNTEAFF; DNA: TGTGCCACCAGCAGAGCGCGGGGTTTGAACACTGAAGCTTTCTTT
size: many; J: TRBJ1-1; V: TRBV12-5; D: .; CDR3: CASQPGTVNTEAFF; DNA: TGTGCTAGCCAACCCGGGACGGTTAACACTGAAGCTTTCTTT
size: many; J: TRBJ1-6; V: TRBV7-2; D: .; CDR3: CASSLTPSTPNSPLHF; DNA: TGTGCCAGCAGCTTAACTCCATCTACCCCCAATTCACCCCTCCACTTT